Below, 21 T cell receptor beta chains from the same sample are listed, as sequenced in a study of persistence of HIV-infected CD4 T cells. Their antigens remain unidentified. The immunoSEQ assay was version 4, run in survey mode. Assay used: immunoSEQ multiplex PCR; TCRdb lists only in-frame clones, some missing. In the table there are some 28,000 clones, 82% of which are singletons. The stimulus was lysate of CMV-infected fibroblasts, about 10 ug/mL. Memory cells lacking CD40L and CD69 with high CD45RO were sorted. Sample: CD4+ T cells sorted from PBMCs after approximately 19-hour stimulation, taken from a patient who received antiretroviral therapy. The receptors were gathered from an adult man with HIV who was CMV-seropositive.

The chain is built from TRBV5-8 and TRBJ2-3; D gene ambiguous. The CDR3 extends over 16 amino acids. In germline, CDR1 is SGHTS, CDR2 YDEGEE. Trimming stripped 0 bases from V and 0 bases from J, with 11 bases between. CDR3 residues: CASSLEGSSSTDTQYF. DNA for the CDR3: TGTGCCAGCAGCTTGGAAGGCAGCTCTAGCACAGATACGCAGTATTTT. Looking up the rest from reference TRBV5-8 and TRBJ2-3 gives the full variable domain: EAGVTQSPTHLIKTRGQQATLRCSPISGHTSVYWYQQALGLGLQFLLWYDEGEERNRGNFPPRFSGRQFPNYSSELNVNALELEDSALYLCASSLEGSSSTDTQYFGPGTRLTVL.

This sequence joins TRBV19 and TRBJ1-5; possibly TRBD1 for D (6 bases). CDR3 length equals 15 residues. In germline, CDR1 is LNHDA, CDR2 SQIVND (reference sequence). With 3 bases removed from V and 6 bases from J, the gap between germline ends came to 15 bases. The CDR3 loop is CASSIDGQTSQPQHF. The CDR3 DNA reads as TGTGCCAGTAGTATTGATGGACAGACTTCTCAGCCCCAGCATTTT.

This clone was picked up one time. The V call is TRBV5-8, the J call TRBJ2-7, with TRBD1 identical over 7 bases. CDR3 length: 16 residues. The germline V gene encodes CDR1 SGHTS and CDR2 YDEGEE. V shed 0 bases, J shed 1 base, and the junction held 7 bases outside the gene matches. The CDR3 bases are TGTGCCAGCAGCTTGGCCGGGGACAGTCCTTCCTACGAGCAGTACTTC. Translated, it gives CASSLAGDSPSYEQYF.

CDR3 region: CASSPAADYGYTF. In nucleotides, the CDR3 is TGTGCCAGCAGCCCGGCGGCAGACTATGGCTACACCTTC. The J gene is TRBJ1-2, the V gene TRBV6-5; D gene ambiguous. The CDR3 has 13 amino acids. Germline values: CDR1 MNHEY, CDR2 SVGAGI. V was cut by 6 bases and J by 3 bases, with 11 bases left in between.

The chain links TRBV19 to TRBJ2-7; weak D call: TRBD2 (6 bases). In germline, CDR1 is LNHDA, CDR2 SQIVND (reference sequence). The V and J ends lost 4 bases and 3 bases respectively, with 16 bases between them. The CDR3 spans 15 residues. CDR3 bases: TGTGCCAGTAGTACCTCGGGGGAAAAATACTACGAGCAGTACTTC. Residues: CASSTSGEKYYEQYF.

Written as DNA, the CDR3 is TGTGCCAGCAGTGCGGCGAAGGGTGGCACTGAAGCTTTCTTT. It codes for CASSAAKGGTEAFF. The rearrangement links TRBV2 to TRBJ1-1, with D unresolved. CDR3 size: 14 residues. Germline assignment: CDR1 SNHLY and CDR2 FYNNEI. Trimming took 4 bases from V and 4 from J, leaving 13 bases between them. The whole variable domain, remainder taken from reference TRBV2 and TRBJ1-1, is EPEVTQTPSHQVTQMGQEVILRCVPISNHLYFYWYRQILGQKVEFLVSFYNNEISEKSEIFDDQFSVERPDGSNFTLKIRSTKLEDSAMYFCASSAAKGGTEAFFGQGTRLTVV.

The chain uses TRBV28 and TRBJ2-1, with a weak D call TRBD2 (5 bases). Germline V gives CDR1 MDHEN, CDR2 SYDVKM. This CDR3 has 14 residues. The ends were cut back, 1 base at V and 9 bases at J, with 13 bases in the middle. CDR3 bases: TGTGCCAGCAGTTTATTCGGTTCGGCGGGTGAGCAGTTCTTC. Translation: CASSLFGSAGEQFF.

The chain uses TRBV28 and TRBJ1-2; D is perhaps TRBD1 (5 bases). V gave up 5 bases and J gave up 1 base, with 11 bases separating them. CDR3 length equals 14 residues. Germline CDR1 MDHEN, CDR2 SYDVKM. The DNA for the CDR3 is TGTGCCAGCAGTGGGGGACCGGTTAACTATGGCTACACCTTC. This codes for CASSGGPVNYGYTF.

This clone was seen a few times. V and J are TRBV18 and TRBJ1-6; 7 bases fit TRBD1. V dropped 3 bases and J dropped 8; count of bases not matched to a gene: 7. Germline values: CDR1 KGHSH, CDR2 LQKENI. This CDR3 comprises 15 residues. Here the CDR3 DNA reads TGTGCCAGCTCACCCAATAGGGGGCTGGATTCACCCCTCCACTTT. Its protein is CASSPNRGLDSPLHF.

The chain recombines TRBV24-1 with TRBJ2-1; the match to TRBD2 covers 9 bases. CDR3 length: 15 residues. V lost 7 bases to trimming and J lost 4 bases; unmatched junction nucleotides: 7. CDR1 is KGHDR, CDR2 SFDVKD, per germline. CDR3 sequence (DNA): TGTGCCACCAGACTTAGCGGGGGAGCATACAATGAGCAGTTCTTC. Its protein is CATRLSGGAYNEQFF.

This clone was detected a few times. The chain combines TRBV10-2 with TRBJ1-1, with 8 bases lining up with TRBD1. The CDR3 covers 14 residues. The V gene's germline CDR1 is WSHSY and CDR2 SAAADI. The V gene end was trimmed by 8 bases and the J gene end by 1 base; junction bases not matched to a gene: 6. The CDR3 coding sequence is TGCGCCAGCGGCTGGGACAGGTCGAACACTGAAGCTTTCTTT. Its protein product is CASGWDRSNTEAFF.

The rearrangement links TRBV28 to TRBJ1-1; 9 nucleotides align to TRBD1. The junction had 12 bases not matched to a gene; V was cut back by 6 bases and J by 10 bases. Germline CDR1 and CDR2: MDHEN and SYDVKM. The CDR3 sequence is 14 residues long. DNA of the CDR3: TGTGCCAGCAGATTAGGGACAGGGCGGTTTGGAGCTTTCTTT. Its translation is CASRLGTGRFGAFF.

The V gene is TRBV19, the J gene TRBJ2-6, with D possibly being TRBD2 (6 bases). This CDR3 has 16 amino acids. CDR1 and CDR2 from the germline V gene are LNHDA and SQIVND (reference sequence). The V end lost 10 bases, the J end lost 1 base, and 17 bases lay between the germline ends. The CDR3 spells CATRWYGGSGANVLTF. The CDR3 DNA sequence: TGTGCCACCCGATGGTACGGGGGATCTGGGGCCAACGTCCTGACTTTC.

The chain recombines TRBV5-1 with TRBJ2-7, with 7 bases fitting TRBD1. Germline trimming cut 4 bases from V and 5 bases from J; bases unmatched to any gene: 6. The CDR3 loop spans 13 amino acids. The germline V gene encodes CDR1 SGHRS and CDR2 YFSETQ. CDR3 coding DNA: TGCGCCAGCAGCCCGGGGACAGTACACGAGCAGTACTTC. Translation gives CASSPGTVHEQYF.

This clone was observed a handful of times. V and J are TRBV5-5 and TRBJ1-1; D gene ambiguous. Per the germline V gene, CDR1 is SGHKS and CDR2 is YYEKEE (reference sequence). The V and J ends lost 0 bases and 4 bases respectively, with 10 bases between them. This CDR3 spans 14 amino acids. DNA for the CDR3: TGTGCCAGCAGCTTGGCCCGGGCCGGCACTGAAGCTTTCTTT. The encoded protein is CASSLARAGTEAFF.

This chain joins TRBV9 and TRBJ2-3, with D perhaps matching TRBD2 (5 bases). This CDR3 has 16 residues. V shed 0 bases and J shed 3 bases, with 14 bases lying between them. Germline lookup yields CDR1 SGDLS and CDR2 YYNGEE. DNA of the CDR3: TGTGCCAGCAGCGTAGAACTAGAGGTTGGGACAGATACGCAGTATTTT. Its protein is CASSVELEVGTDTQYF.

The genes are TRBV9 and TRBJ1-2; perhaps TRBD1 as D (5 bases). CDR3 length equals 14 residues. Trimming removed 4 bases at V and 3 bases at J, with 13 bases between. Germline V CDR1 and CDR2: SGDLS, YYNGEE. The DNA of the CDR3 is TGTGCCAGCAGCTTAGGGTCGGGACACTATGGCTACACCTTC. As protein: CASSLGSGHYGYTF.

CDR3 protein: CASSLNRPNEKLFF. The CDR3 nucleotides read TGTGCCAGCAGTTTAAACCGACCAAATGAAAAACTGTTTTTT. This chain joins TRBV28 and TRBJ1-4; D remains ambiguous. Germline CDR1 reads MDHEN; CDR2 reads SYDVKM. V was trimmed by 2 bases and J by 5 bases, leaving 9 bases between them. The CDR3 is 14 residues long.

The chain combines TRBV28 with TRBJ2-3; 9 nucleotides align to TRBD2. The CDR3 runs 15 residues. Germline V gene sequence: CDR1 MDHEN, CDR2 SYDVKM. Germline trimming cut 8 bases from V and 1 base from J; bases unmatched to any gene: 7. The DNA of the CDR3 is TGTGCCAGCCGAGCTAGCGGGGCGCGCACAGATACGCAGTATTTT. It codes for CASRASGARTDTQYF.

The rearrangement links TRBV5-1 to TRBJ2-7, with 9 bases lining up with TRBD1. Trimming at V came to 0 bases and at J to 4 bases, leaving 5 bases not matched to a gene. Germline CDR1 is SGHRS and CDR2 is YFSETQ. The CDR3 spans 15 residues. CDR3 protein: CASSLGGTGQYEQYF. In nucleotides, the CDR3 is TGCGCCAGCAGCTTGGGAGGGACAGGGCAGTACGAGCAGTACTTC.

The chain combines TRBV7-2 with TRBJ2-5, with a tentative D call TRBD1 (6 bases). V was clipped by 5 bases and J by 0 bases, with 13 bases between them. Looked up from germline, CDR1 is SGHTA and CDR2 is FQGNSA. The CDR3 extends over 15 amino acids. DNA for the CDR3: TGTGCCAGCAGCCCACAGGGATGGTACCAAGAGACCCAGTACTTC. It translates to CASSPQGWYQETQYF.